This is a list of T cell receptor beta chains from one sample in a study of identical twins. TCRdb fed the 5' RACE reads into MiXCR, producing one record per CDR3 protein. The sample carries about 730,000 distinct CDR3 sequences, less than 25% recorded once. These data also formed part of another study, on T cells expressing NK-cell markers.

Sequencing was performed on PBMCs. The source of these receptors is a woman in her late teens or twenties in good health. CDR3s include the opening cysteine and the closing phenylalanine or tryptophan. The D gene is left open where the match is weak. Not all rows give a size; the values are once, few, many and, for expanded clones, a class.

TRBV29-1	TRBJ2-7	TRBD1	NA	CSVGDRGQGEQYF	TGCAGCGTCGGGGACAGGGGGCAGGGCGAGCAGTACTTC
TRBV12-3/TRBV12-4	TRBJ2-4	NA	NA	CASSGRTVSIQYF	TGTGCCAGCAGTGGGCGGACAGTAAGCATTCAGTACTTC
TRBV9	TRBJ2-1	NA	many	CASSGGGYNYEQFF	TGTGCCAGCAGCGGAGGAGGATATAACTATGAGCAGTTCTTC
TRBV5-1	TRBJ2-5	NA	few	CASSLAGLEETQYF	TGCGCCAGCAGCTTGGCGGGGCTTGAAGAGACCCAGTACTTC
TRBV2	TRBJ1-1	NA	NA	CASKTRIGGTEAFF	TGTGCCAGCAAAACCCGGATCGGAGGCACTGAAGCTTTCTTT
TRBV2	TRBJ1-5	TRBD1	NA	CASSTNRQGAIGQPQHF	TGTGCCAGCAGTACGAACCGACAGGGGGCTATCGGTCAGCCCCAGCATTTT
TRBV12-3/TRBV12-4	TRBJ2-7	NA	few	CASSYGRDYEQYF	TGTGCCAGCAGTTACGGGAGAGACTACGAGCAGTACTTC
TRBV14	TRBJ1-2	TRBD1	NA	CASSPLQGPLYGYTF	TGTGCCAGCAGCCCATTACAGGGGCCGCTCTATGGCTACACCTTC
TRBV12-3/TRBV12-4	TRBJ2-4	NA	many	CASSEGTVMWNIQYF	TGTGCCAGCAGTGAGGGGACTGTTATGTGGAACATTCAGTACTTC
TRBV6-5	TRBJ2-1	NA	few	CASSFNTNNEQFF	TGTGCCAGCAGTTTCAACACTAACAATGAGCAGTTCTTC
TRBV20-1	TRBJ1-5	NA	NA	CSVMRGTQPQHF	TGCAGTGTCATGAGAGGGACCCAGCCCCAGCATTTT
TRBV24-1	TRBJ1-5	NA	many	CATEAQGWGQPQHF	TGTGCCACCGAGGCTCAGGGTTGGGGTCAGCCCCAGCATTTT
TRBV30	TRBJ1-1	NA	NA	CAWGVVSTAFF	TGTGCCTGGGGGGTTGTGAGTACAGCTTTCTTT
TRBV10-3	TRBJ2-7	NA	few	CAISESRQANSYEQYF	TGTGCCATCAGTGAGTCGAGGCAGGCAAACTCCTACGAGCAGTACTTC
TRBV5-1	TRBJ2-2	NA	NA	CASSLLSDTGELFF	TGCGCCAGCAGCTTGCTTAGCGACACCGGGGAGCTGTTTTTT
TRBV29-1	TRBJ2-7	NA	few	CSVEDPERYEQYF	TGCAGCGTTGAAGACCCGGAGCGCTACGAGCAGTACTTC